Detailed here is one T cell receptor beta chain. The sample belongs to a study of blood T cell repertoires in COVID-19. Assignment of participants to cohorts was predicated upon participant-reported clinical history. The CDR3 spans 17 residues. The germline gives CDR1 SGHTA, CDR2 FQGTGA. After removal of 0 bases from V and 4 bases from J, the junction contained 8 bases not matched to a gene. As processed by the authors: Amplification of reference gene primers provided the estimated nucleated cell counts. This table comes from immunoSEQ multiplex PCR, and its TCRdb copy is limited to in-frame clones, with some not included. For V, J and clone size, that table is used; D and trimming come from the DNA. The repertoire consists of about 180,000 clones, with 80% occurring once and the leading ten covering around an eighth.

This receptor was taken from a man in his sixties who had been exposed to COVID-19. The genes are TRBV7-3 and TRBJ2-1; 8 positions agree with TRBD2. Sequencing input: PBMCs or T cells enriched from blood (not recorded which). For the CDR3, the DNA is TGTGCCAGCAGCTTAACCCCTACGGGAGGGCGATACAATGAGCAGTTCTTC. This gives the protein CASSLTPTGGRYNEQFF.